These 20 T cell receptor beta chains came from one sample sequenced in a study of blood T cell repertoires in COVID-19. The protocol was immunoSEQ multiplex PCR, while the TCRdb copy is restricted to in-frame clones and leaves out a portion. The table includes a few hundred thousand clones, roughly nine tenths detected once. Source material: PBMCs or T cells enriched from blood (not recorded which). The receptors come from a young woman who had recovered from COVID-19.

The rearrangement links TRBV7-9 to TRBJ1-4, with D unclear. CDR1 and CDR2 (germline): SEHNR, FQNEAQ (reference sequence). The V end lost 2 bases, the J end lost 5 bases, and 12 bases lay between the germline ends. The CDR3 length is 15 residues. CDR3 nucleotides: TGTGCCAGCAGCTTAAGAGCAGGCCTGAATGAAAAACTGTTTTTT. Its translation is CASSLRAGLNEKLFF.

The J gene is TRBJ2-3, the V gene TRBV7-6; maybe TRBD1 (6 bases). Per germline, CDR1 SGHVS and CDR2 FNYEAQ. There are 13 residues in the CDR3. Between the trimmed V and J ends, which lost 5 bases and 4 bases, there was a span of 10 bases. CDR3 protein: CASSARQADTQYF. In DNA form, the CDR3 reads TGTGCCAGCAGCGCTCGACAGGCAGATACGCAGTATTTT.

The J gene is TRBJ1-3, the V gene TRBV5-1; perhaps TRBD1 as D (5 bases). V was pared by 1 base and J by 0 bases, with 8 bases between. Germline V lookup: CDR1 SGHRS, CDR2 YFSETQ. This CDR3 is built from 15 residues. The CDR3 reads CASSLTGYSGNTIYF. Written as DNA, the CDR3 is TGCGCCAGCAGCTTGACAGGATACTCTGGAAACACCATATATTTT.

The CDR3 reads CASSGLNWDEQYF. DNA of the CDR3: TGTGCCAGTTCAGGGTTAAACTGGGACGAGCAGTACTTC. The genes are TRBV7-6 and TRBJ2-7, with D possibly matching TRBD1 (5 bases). V shed 9 bases and J shed 5 bases, with 17 bases lying between them. The CDR3 contains 13 residues. Germline-derived CDR1 and CDR2 are SGHVS and FNYEAQ.

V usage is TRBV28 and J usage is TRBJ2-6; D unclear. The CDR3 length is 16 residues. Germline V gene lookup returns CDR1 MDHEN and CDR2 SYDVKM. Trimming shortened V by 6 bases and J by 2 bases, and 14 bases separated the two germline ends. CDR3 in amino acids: CASSNPPGTGANVLTF. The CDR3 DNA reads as TGTGCCAGCAGCAACCCCCCAGGAACTGGGGCCAACGTCCTGACTTTC.

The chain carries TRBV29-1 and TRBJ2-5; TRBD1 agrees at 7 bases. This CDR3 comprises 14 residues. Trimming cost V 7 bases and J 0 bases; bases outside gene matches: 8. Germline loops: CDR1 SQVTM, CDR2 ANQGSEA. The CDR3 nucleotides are TGCAGCGCCGAAAGGGGGCAGTACCAAGAGACCCAGTACTTC. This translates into CSAERGQYQETQYF. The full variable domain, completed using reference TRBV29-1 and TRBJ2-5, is SAVISQKPSRDICQRGTSLTIQCQVDSQVTMMFWYRQQPGQSLTLIATANQGSEATYESGFVIDKFPISRPNLTFSTLTVSNMSPEDSSIYLCSAERGQYQETQYFGPGTRLLVL.

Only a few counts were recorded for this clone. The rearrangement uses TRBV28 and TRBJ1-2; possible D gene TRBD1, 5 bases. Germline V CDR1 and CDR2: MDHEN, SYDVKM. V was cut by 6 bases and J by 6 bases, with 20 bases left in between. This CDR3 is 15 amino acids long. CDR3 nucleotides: TGTGCCAGCAGACCACAGGAATCCGGCAAGGATGGCTACACCTTC. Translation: CASRPQESGKDGYTF.

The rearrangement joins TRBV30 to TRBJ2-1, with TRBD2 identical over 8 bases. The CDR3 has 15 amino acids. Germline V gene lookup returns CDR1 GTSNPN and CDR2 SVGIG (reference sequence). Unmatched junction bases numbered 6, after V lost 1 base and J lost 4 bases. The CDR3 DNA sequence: TGTGCCTGGAGTGAGGGCGGGGGGCTTTACAATGAGCAGTTCTTC. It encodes CAWSEGGGLYNEQFF.

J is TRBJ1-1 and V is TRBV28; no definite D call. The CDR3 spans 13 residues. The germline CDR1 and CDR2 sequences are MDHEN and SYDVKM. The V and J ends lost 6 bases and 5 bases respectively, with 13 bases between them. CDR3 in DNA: TGTGCCAGCAGCCGGGAACTGGGGACTGAAGCTTTCTTT. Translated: CASSRELGTEAFF.

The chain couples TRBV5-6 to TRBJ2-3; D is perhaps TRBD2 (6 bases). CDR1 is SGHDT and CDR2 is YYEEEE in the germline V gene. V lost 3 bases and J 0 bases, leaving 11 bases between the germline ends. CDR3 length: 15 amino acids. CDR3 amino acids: CASSSGTSSTDTQYF. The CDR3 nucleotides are TGTGCCAGCAGCTCCGGGACTTCTAGCACAGATACGCAGTATTTT.

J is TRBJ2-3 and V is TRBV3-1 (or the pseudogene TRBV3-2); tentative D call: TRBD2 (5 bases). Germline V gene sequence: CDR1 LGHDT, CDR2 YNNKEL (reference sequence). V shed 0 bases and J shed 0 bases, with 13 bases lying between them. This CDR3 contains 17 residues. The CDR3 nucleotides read TGTGCCAGCAGCCAAGAGGTGCGGGTTACTAGCACAGATACGCAGTATTTT. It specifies CASSQEVRVTSTDTQYF.

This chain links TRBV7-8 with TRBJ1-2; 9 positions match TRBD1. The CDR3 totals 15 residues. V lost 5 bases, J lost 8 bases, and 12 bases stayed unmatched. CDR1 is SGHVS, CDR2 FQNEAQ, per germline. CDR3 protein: CASSLQGTGRKGYTF. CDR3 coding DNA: TGTGCCAGCAGCCTACAGGGGACAGGGCGCAAAGGCTACACCTTC. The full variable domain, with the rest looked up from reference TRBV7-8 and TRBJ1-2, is GAGVSQSPRYKVAKRGQDVALRCDPISGHVSLFWYQQALGQGPEFLTYFQNEAQLDKSGLPSDRFFAERPEGSVSTLKIQRTQQEDSAVYLCASSLQGTGRKGYTFGSGTRLTVV.

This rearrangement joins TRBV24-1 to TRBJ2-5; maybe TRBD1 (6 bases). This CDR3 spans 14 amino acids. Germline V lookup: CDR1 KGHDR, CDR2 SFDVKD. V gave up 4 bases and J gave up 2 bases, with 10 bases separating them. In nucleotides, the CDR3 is TGTGCCACCAGTGAACACAGGGATCAAGAGACCCAGTACTTC. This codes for CATSEHRDQETQYF.

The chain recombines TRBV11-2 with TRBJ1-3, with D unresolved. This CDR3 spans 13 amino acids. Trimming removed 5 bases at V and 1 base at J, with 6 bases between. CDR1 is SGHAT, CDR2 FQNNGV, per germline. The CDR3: CASSRESGNTIYF. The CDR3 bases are TGTGCCAGCAGCCGGGAATCTGGAAACACCATATATTTT.

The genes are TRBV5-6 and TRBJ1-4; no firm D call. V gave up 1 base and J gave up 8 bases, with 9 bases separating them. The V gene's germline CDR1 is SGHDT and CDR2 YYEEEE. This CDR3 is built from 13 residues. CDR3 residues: CASSLMTQEKLFF. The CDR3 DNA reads TGTGCCAGCAGCTTGATGACACAAGAAAAACTGTTTTTT.

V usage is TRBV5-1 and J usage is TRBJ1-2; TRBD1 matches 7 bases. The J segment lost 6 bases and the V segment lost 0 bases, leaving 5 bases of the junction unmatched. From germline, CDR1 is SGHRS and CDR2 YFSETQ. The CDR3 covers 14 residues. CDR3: CASSLETGRHGYTF. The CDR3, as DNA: TGCGCCAGCAGCTTGGAGACAGGGAGGCATGGCTACACCTTC.

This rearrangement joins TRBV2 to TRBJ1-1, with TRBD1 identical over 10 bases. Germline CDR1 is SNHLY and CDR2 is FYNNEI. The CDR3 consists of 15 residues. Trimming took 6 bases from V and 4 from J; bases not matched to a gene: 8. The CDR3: CASSPLRTGGTEAFF. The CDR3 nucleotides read TGTGCCAGCAGCCCCCTAAGGACAGGGGGCACTGAAGCTTTCTTT.

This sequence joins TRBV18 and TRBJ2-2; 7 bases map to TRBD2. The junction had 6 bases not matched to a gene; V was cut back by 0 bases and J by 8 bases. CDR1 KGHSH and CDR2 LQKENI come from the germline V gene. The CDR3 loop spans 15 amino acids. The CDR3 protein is CASSPPGLRTGELFF. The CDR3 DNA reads TGTGCCAGCTCACCACCGGGACTACGGACTGGGGAGCTGTTTTTT.

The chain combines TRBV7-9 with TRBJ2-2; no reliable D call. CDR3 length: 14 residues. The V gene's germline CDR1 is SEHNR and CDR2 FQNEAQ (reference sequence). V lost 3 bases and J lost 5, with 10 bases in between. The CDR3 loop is CASSFAGLTGELFF. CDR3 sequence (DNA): TGTGCCAGCAGCTTTGCAGGATTGACCGGGGAGCTGTTTTTT.

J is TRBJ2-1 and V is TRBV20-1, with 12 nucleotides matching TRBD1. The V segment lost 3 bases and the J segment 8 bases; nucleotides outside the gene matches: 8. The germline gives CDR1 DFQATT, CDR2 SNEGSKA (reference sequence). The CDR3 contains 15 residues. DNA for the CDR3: TGCAGTGCTAGTGGGGACAGGGGGCTGGTCTATGAGCAGTTCTTC. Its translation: CSASGDRGLVYEQFF.